This paragraph reports one T cell receptor (beta chain). Its antigen is currently unknown. Libraries were prepared by immunoSEQ multiplex PCR; TCRdb keeps only in-frame clonotypes and omits some of them. The sample carries over 15,000 clones, approximately 68% recorded once. The data were taken from a study of tumor-infiltrating lymphocytes in localized non-small cell lung cancer. The overall study: Patients included smokers and never-smokers with various histologies, some sampled after neoadjuvant chemotherapy. General observations from the study: Different pieces of the same tissue went to different assays, confounding technical variation with intratumor heterogeneity. Compared with uninvolved lung, tumors showed higher T cell infiltration by TCRbeta sequencing. No link was found between tumor T-cell fraction and recurrence-free survival.

Between the trimmed V and J ends, which lost 5 bases and 0 bases, there was a span of 11 bases. The CDR3 totals 15 residues. Germline V gives CDR1 LNHNV, CDR2 YYDKDF (reference sequence). V gene TRBV15 combines with J gene TRBJ2-4; D remains unclear. The sequencing sample was made of lung tumor tissue. The source is a human donor with non-small cell lung cancer. This CDR3 is CATSGDGVAKNIQYF. As DNA, the CDR3 is TGTGCCACCAGCGGTGATGGAGTAGCCAAAAACATTCAGTACTTC.